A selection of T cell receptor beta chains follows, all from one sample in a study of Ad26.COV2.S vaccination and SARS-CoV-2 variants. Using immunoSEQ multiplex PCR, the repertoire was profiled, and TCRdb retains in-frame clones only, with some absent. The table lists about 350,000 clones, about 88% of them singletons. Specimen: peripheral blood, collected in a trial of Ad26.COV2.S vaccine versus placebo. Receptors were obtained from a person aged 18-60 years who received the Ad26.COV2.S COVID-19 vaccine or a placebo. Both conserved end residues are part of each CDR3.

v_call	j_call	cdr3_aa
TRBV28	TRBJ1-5	CASSPPNTNQPQHF
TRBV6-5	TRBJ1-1	CASSYFREGTEAFF
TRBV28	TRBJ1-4	CATRGSIGEKLFF
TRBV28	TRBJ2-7	CASSPRDRAVVEQYF
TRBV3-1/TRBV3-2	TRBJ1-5	CASSLGQTIVFNQPQHF
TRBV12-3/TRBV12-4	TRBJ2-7	CASTLAAGGEQYF
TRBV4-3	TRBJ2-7	CASSQDHQPPYEQYF
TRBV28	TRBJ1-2	CASSLAWDRGFGYTF
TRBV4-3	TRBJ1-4	CASSQDFESNEKLFF
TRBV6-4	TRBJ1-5	CASRDLKVRQPQHF
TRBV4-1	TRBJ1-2	CASSQGGQDRLNYGYTF
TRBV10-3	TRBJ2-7	CAISESRTGGYEQYF
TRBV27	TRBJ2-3	CASSLFRSTDTQYF
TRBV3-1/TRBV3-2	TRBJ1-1	CASSQKRGDTEAFF
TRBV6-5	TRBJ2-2	CASSYEVRSTGELFF
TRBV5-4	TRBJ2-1	CASSLRTDNEQFF
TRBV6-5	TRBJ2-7	CASTPGGFRFHEQYF
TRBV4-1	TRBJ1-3	CASSQAGTAGNTIYF
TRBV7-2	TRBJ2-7	CASSPRDRGIGEQYF
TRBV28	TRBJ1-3	CASSLFPASGNTIYF
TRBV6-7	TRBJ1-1	CARPPQGINTEAFF
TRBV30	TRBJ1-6	CAWRGMTGKASPLHF
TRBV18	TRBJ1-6	CASSPDSNSPLHF
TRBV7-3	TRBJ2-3	CASSLEVGKSTDTQYF
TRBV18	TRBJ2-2	CASSPGLYNTGELFF
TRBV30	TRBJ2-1	CAWSVQDYNEQFF
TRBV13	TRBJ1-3	CASSSAVGGPAVSGNTIYF
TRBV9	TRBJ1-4	CASSPQWGMDEKLFF
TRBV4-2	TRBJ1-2	CASSHGSGTGDIEGYGYTF
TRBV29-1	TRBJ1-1	CSVDSNTEAFF
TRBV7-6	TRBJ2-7	CASSPNRGADEQYF
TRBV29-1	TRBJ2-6	CSVEEGSLSGANVLTF